The 29 T cell receptor beta chains below come from one sample, sequenced in a study of T cell clonality in common variable immunodeficiency. The assay was immunoSEQ multiplex PCR, and TCRdb's table has in-frame clones only and misses some. The data show under 40,000 clones, with none appearing a single time. The sample consisted of peripheral blood mononuclear cells. The receptors originated from a person between 18 and 69 years old in good health.

In this sample, this clone turned up many times. Read coverage stops 3 residues before the CDR3 terminus; the germline J gene supplies the remainder. The genes are TRBV18 and TRBJ1-1, with D unclear. The germline gives CDR1 KGHSH, CDR2 LQKENI. CDR3 length equals 13 residues. The sequenced part of the CDR3 DNA is TGTGCCAGCTCACCCAGCGGCGTAGAAGAA. It codes for CASSPSGVEE. The entire CDR3 protein is CASSPSGVEEAFF.

This clone appeared many times. The read ends 3 residues early relative to the CDR3; the germline J gene fills the gap. The genes are TRBV19 and TRBJ1-3; TRBD1 agrees at 7 bases. The CDR3 is made up of 17 amino acids. Per germline, CDR1 LNHDA and CDR2 SQIVND (reference sequence). Germline trimming cut 5 bases from V and 4 bases from J; bases unmatched to any gene: 14. The part of the CDR3 DNA that was read is TGTGCCAGTAGTCCGGGACAGATTATCCGGGACGGAAACACC. This encodes CASSPGQIIRDGNT. The full CDR3 is CASSPGQIIRDGNTIYF.

The table lists this clone with many counts. The read stops 3 residues short of the end of the CDR3; the missing end is completed from the germline J gene. The genes are TRBV5-1 and TRBJ1-2; tentative D call: TRBD1 (5 bases). CDR1 and CDR2 from the germline V gene are SGHRS and YFSETQ. Trimming cost V 0 bases and J 5 bases, with 11 bases left between them. The CDR3 length is 14 residues. Partial CDR3 DNA: TGCGCCAGCAGCTTGGCTTCGGGGGGATATGGC. The encoded protein is CASSLASGGYG. The full CDR3 is CASSLASGGYGYTF.

Concerning this clone itself: The CDR3 goes on 3 residues after the read ends, and that part is filled in from the germline J gene. This chain connects TRBV5-8 to TRBJ2-7; 7 bases match TRBD2. V lost 6 bases to trimming and J lost 3 bases; unmatched junction nucleotides: 6. The CDR3 totals 13 residues. The germline V gene has CDR1 SGHTS and CDR2 YDEGEE. The CDR3 spells CASMNPSGYEQYF. The sequenced part of the CDR3 DNA is TGTGCCAGCATGAATCCTAGCGGCTACGAG.

This clone has ten or more counts. Read coverage stops 3 residues before the CDR3 terminus; the germline J gene supplies the remainder. The rearrangement joins TRBV5-1 to TRBJ2-3, with TRBD2 matching over 10 bases. With 1 base clipped from V and 0 bases from J, the junction kept 11 bases outside the gene matches. The germline gives CDR1 SGHRS, CDR2 YFSETQ. The CDR3 is made up of 19 amino acids. The covered CDR3 bases are TGCGCCAGCAGCTTGCTCACTAGCGGGGCGATTGGGAGCACAGATACG. Residues: CASSLLTSGAIGSTDT. The full CDR3 protein reads CASSLLTSGAIGSTDTQYF.

This clone has at least ten counts. Sequencing ends 3 residues short of the CDR3 end; the germline J gene provides the rest. This chain uses TRBV19 with TRBJ2-1, with 8 bases aligning to TRBD2. V lost 5 bases, J lost 1 base, and 7 bases stayed unmatched. Germline values: CDR1 LNHDA, CDR2 SQIVND (reference sequence). This CDR3 is built from 16 residues. CDR3 bases read: TGTGCCAGTAGTGCTAGCGGGTGGGGGTCCTACAATGAG. Translation gives CASSASGWGSYNE. The CDR3 as a whole reads CASSASGWGSYNEQFF.

This clone has ten or more counts. Sequencing ends 3 residues short of the CDR3 end; the germline J gene provides the rest. The chain carries TRBV20-1 and TRBJ2-2; D might be TRBD1 or TRBD2, each matching 5 bases. Germline CDR1 reads DFQATT; CDR2 reads SNEGSKA (reference sequence). Trimming took 0 bases from V and 6 from J, leaving 17 bases between them. This CDR3 has 16 amino acids. CDR3 bases read: TGCAGTGCTAGAGATCGGTGGAGGCAGGGCGCCGGGGAG. It encodes CSARDRWRQGAGE. The entire CDR3 reads CSARDRWRQGAGELFF.

This clone came up many times. The read ends 3 residues early relative to the CDR3; the germline J gene fills the gap. This chain joins TRBV20-1 and TRBJ1-4; D perhaps matches TRBD1 (6 bases). The CDR3 has 15 amino acids. Germline assignment: CDR1 DFQATT and CDR2 SNEGSKA (reference sequence). Trimming stripped 5 bases from V and 8 bases from J, with 21 bases between. This CDR3 reads CSAPQGFWSREKLFF. The covered CDR3 bases are TGCAGTGCTCCACAGGGTTTTTGGTCAAGGGAAAAA.

This clone came up many times. The read gets to within 3 residues of the CDR3 end, and the germline J gene fills in the rest. The gene calls are TRBV20-1 and TRBJ2-3; TRBD1 matches at 9 bases. This CDR3 contains 15 residues. The J segment lost 6 bases and the V segment lost 5 bases, leaving 12 bases of the junction unmatched. Germline assignment: CDR1 DFQATT and CDR2 SNEGSKA (reference sequence). CDR3 DNA, as far as it was read: TGCAGTGCTCCGGACGGACAGGGGATGGGGGATACG. As protein: CSAPDGQGMGDT. The CDR3 reads in full as CSAPDGQGMGDTQYF.

This clone was seen repeatedly, ten times or more. Read sequence stops 3 residues before the CDR3 end, and the germline J gene provides the missing end. The chain combines TRBV4-1 with TRBJ1-6, with unresolved D. This CDR3 spans 14 amino acids. Germline loops: CDR1 MGHRA, CDR2 YSYEKL. V lost 0 bases and J 7 bases, leaving 7 bases between the germline ends. Here the CDR3 reads CASSQDWPNSPLHF. CDR3 bases read: TGCGCCAGCAGCCAAGATTGGCCGAATTCACCC.

This clone occurred many times. From the germline J gene comes the end of the CDR3, since the read stops 3 residues before it. V and J are TRBV18 and TRBJ1-1; TRBD1 aligns across 8 bases. After removal of 6 bases from V and 1 base from J, the junction contained 4 bases not matched to a gene. The V gene's germline CDR1 is KGHSH and CDR2 LQKENI. CDR3 length: 14 amino acids. CDR3 protein: CASSGDRRNTEAFF. CDR3 DNA (partial): TGTGCCAGCTCCGGGGACAGGCGGAACACTGAA.

This clone was seen many times. The read terminates 3 residues ahead of where the CDR3 ends, so the germline J gene completes it. The V call is TRBV28, the J call TRBJ2-6, with unresolved D. V was cut by 0 bases and J by 2 bases, with 17 bases left in between. Germline V gene lookup returns CDR1 MDHEN and CDR2 SYDVKM. The CDR3 totals 19 residues. The DNA read from the CDR3 is TGTGCCAGCAGTTTATGGAAACGAGGCTCACGGGCTGGGGCCAACGTC. The encoded protein is CASSLWKRGSRAGANV. The whole CDR3 sequence reads CASSLWKRGSRAGANVLTF.

Turning to this clone: Read sequence stops 3 residues before the CDR3 end, and the germline J gene provides the missing end. V usage is TRBV10-2 and J usage is TRBJ1-3, with TRBD1 identical over 8 bases. Unmatched junction bases numbered 13, after V lost 6 bases and J lost 3 bases. Germline-derived CDR1 and CDR2 are WSHSY and SAAADI. This CDR3 has 17 amino acids. Partial CDR3 DNA: TGCGCCAGCAGCACACACGAGAGGACAGGGCGTGGAAACACC. The encoded protein is CASSTHERTGRGNT. In full, the CDR3 reads CASSTHERTGRGNTIYF.

There are many counts of this clone. The CDR3 is cut off 3 residues early in the read; its end comes from the germline J gene. The rearrangement links TRBV5-1 to TRBJ2-7; the match to TRBD1 covers 8 bases. The V gene's germline CDR1 is SGHRS and CDR2 YFSETQ. The CDR3 spans 15 residues. The V segment lost 0 bases and the J segment 3 bases; nucleotides outside the gene matches: 5. The part of the CDR3 DNA that was read is TGCGCCAGCAGCTTGGCCGTGACAGGGGACTACGAG. Encoded protein: CASSLAVTGDYE. The whole CDR3 sequence is CASSLAVTGDYEQYF.

In this sample, this clone turned up a few times. The read is 3 residues too short to cover the CDR3 end, so that end is filled in from the germline J gene. The rearrangement links TRBV7-9 to TRBJ2-7; TRBD2 matches 8 bases. CDR1 and CDR2 (germline): SEHNR, FQNEAQ (reference sequence). Germline trimming cut 4 bases from V and 3 bases from J; bases unmatched to any gene: 8. The CDR3 loop spans 15 amino acids. This chain's CDR3 is CASSWASGSFYEQYF. The part of the CDR3 DNA that was read is TGTGCCAGCAGCTGGGCGAGCGGGAGTTTCTACGAG.

At least ten counts were recorded for this clone. The read halts 3 residues ahead of the CDR3 end, with the missing end drawn from the germline J gene. V and J are TRBV18 and TRBJ2-5; TRBD2 matches at 15 bases. The CDR3 runs 19 residues. J gave up 4 bases and V 3 bases, and 12 bases lay outside the gene matches. The germline CDR1 and CDR2 sequences are KGHSH and LQKENI. Here the CDR3 reads CASSPVRTSGRAIGETQYF. The part of the CDR3 DNA that was read is TGTGCCAGCTCACCTGTACGGACTAGCGGGAGGGCTATAGGAGAGACC.

This clone was counted at least ten times. From the germline J gene comes the end of the CDR3, since the read stops 3 residues before it. The rearrangement joins TRBV29-1 to TRBJ2-5; a possible D gene is TRBD2 (5 bases). Trimming shortened V by 6 bases and J by 2 bases, and 19 bases separated the two germline ends. This CDR3 spans 15 amino acids. Germline CDR1 is SQVTM and CDR2 is ANQGSEA. The CDR3 DNA, read in part, is TGCAGCGTCGTAGGCCGGGGTTTTTTTCAAGAGACC. Translation: CSVVGRGFFQET. The full-length CDR3 reads as CSVVGRGFFQETQYF.

This clone was seen ten or more times. The read ends 3 residues before the CDR3 terminus; that terminus is restored from the germline J gene. The chain employs TRBV7-9 and TRBJ1-4; D ambiguous. The length of the CDR3 is 11 residues. CDR1 SEHNR and CDR2 FQNEAQ come from the germline V gene (reference sequence). The CDR3 loop reads CASSGFRELFF. The CDR3 DNA, read in part, is TGTGCCAGCAGCGGTTTCCGGGAA.

At least ten counts were recorded for this clone. With the read ending 3 residues before the CDR3 end, the germline J gene is used to fill in that end. This sequence joins TRBV20-1 and TRBJ1-4; 10 bases fit TRBD1. This CDR3 comprises 14 residues. V trimming: 3 bases; J trimming: 10 bases; junction bases outside the gene matches: 8. Germline CDR1 and CDR2: DFQATT and SNEGSKA (reference sequence). CDR3 region: CSARAGTGALKLFF. The CDR3 bases that were read are TGCAGTGCTAGGGCCGGGACAGGGGCCTTAAAA.

In this sample, this clone turned up many times. Sequencing ends 3 residues short of the CDR3 end; the germline J gene provides the rest. This rearrangement joins TRBV18 to TRBJ1-1; D might be TRBD1 (6 bases). The CDR3 is 12 residues long. The germline V gene encodes CDR1 KGHSH and CDR2 LQKENI. The CDR3 is CASSPQDREAFF. The CDR3 bases that were read are TGTGCCAGCTCACCCCAGGACAGAGAA.

In this sample, this clone turned up many times. The read ends 3 residues shy of where the CDR3 ends; the end is completed using the germline J gene. V usage is TRBV19 and J usage is TRBJ1-2, with TRBD1 matching 7 bases. With V trimmed by 5 bases and J by 3 bases, 3 bases remained unmatched. The germline gives CDR1 LNHDA, CDR2 SQIVND (reference sequence). The CDR3 has 13 residues. The part of the CDR3 DNA that was read is TGTGCCAGTAGTGACCAGGGGGACTATGGC. Its translation: CASSDQGDYG. The full-length CDR3 reads as CASSDQGDYGYTF.

A note on this clone: The read finishes 3 residues shy of the CDR3 end, and the germline J gene is used to complete it. The chain uses TRBV2 and TRBJ1-4; D gene unclear. Germline lookup yields CDR1 SNHLY and CDR2 FYNNEI. The germline V and J ends were trimmed by 1 base and 8 bases, with 20 bases remaining between them. The CDR3 loop spans 17 amino acids. This CDR3 is CASSEGVEAPYGEKLFF. The sequenced part of the CDR3 DNA is TGTGCCAGCAGTGAAGGTGTAGAGGCCCCTTACGGGGAAAAA. The variable domain in full, with the rest retrieved from reference TRBV2 and TRBJ1-4, is EPEVTQTPSHQVTQMGQEVILRCVPISNHLYFYWYRQILGQKVEFLVSFYNNEISEKSEIFDDQFSVERPDGSNFTLKIRSTKLEDSAMYFCASSEGVEAPYGEKLFFGSGTQLSVL.

This clone has a count of ten or more. The read terminates 3 residues ahead of where the CDR3 ends, so the germline J gene completes it. V and J are TRBV20-1 and TRBJ1-1; 7 bases are a match to TRBD1. CDR1 is DFQATT, CDR2 SNEGSKA, per germline (reference sequence). J was trimmed by 7 bases and V by 1 base; bases with no gene match: 9. This CDR3 is 14 amino acids long. This CDR3 reads CSARGLQGTFEAFF. Incomplete CDR3 DNA: TGCAGTGCTAGAGGTTTACAGGGGACTTTTGAA.

This clone occurred many times. The DNA ends 3 residues before the CDR3 does, and the rest of the CDR3 is filled in from the germline J gene. The chain recombines TRBV20-1 with TRBJ2-5; 10 bases align to TRBD2. This CDR3 has 16 amino acids. The J segment lost 0 bases and the V segment lost 4 bases, leaving 8 bases of the junction unmatched. CDR1 is DFQATT, CDR2 SNEGSKA, per germline (reference sequence). The chain's CDR3 is CSAIRAGGGNQETQYF. CDR3 DNA (partial): TGCAGTGCTATACGAGCGGGGGGGGGAAACCAAGAGACC.

This clone came up many times. The sequenced fragment ends 3 residues before the CDR3 boundary, so the rest is inferred from the germline J gene. V usage is TRBV20-1 and J usage is TRBJ1-4; tentatively, D is TRBD1 (5 bases). V lost 3 bases, J lost 8 bases, and 10 bases lay in between. There are 12 residues in the CDR3. In germline, CDR1 is DFQATT, CDR2 SNEGSKA (reference sequence). The sequenced CDR3 bases are TGCAGTGCTAGCAAGGGGCGCGAAAAA. Translated: CSASKGREK. The entire CDR3 reads CSASKGREKLFF.

This clone was recorded at least ten times. The read terminates 3 residues before the CDR3 end, so the remaining end is supplied by the germline J gene. V usage is TRBV20-1 and J usage is TRBJ2-7; 10 bases are shared with TRBD2. The germline CDR1 and CDR2 sequences are DFQATT and SNEGSKA (reference sequence). CDR3 length equals 14 residues. The junction had 4 bases not matched to a gene; V was cut back by 5 bases and J by 0 bases. The CDR3 DNA, read in part, is TGCAGTGCTTTGACTAGCGGGTTCTCCTACGAG. Amino acid sequence: CSALTSGFSYE. Given in full, the CDR3 is CSALTSGFSYEQYF.

The sample holds many counts of this clone. The CDR3 extends 3 residues past the end of the read, so its final part is completed from the germline J gene. Within the sample, other DNA sequences also encode this same CDR3. J is TRBJ1-4 and V is TRBV12-3 or TRBV12-4; weak D call: TRBD1 (5 bases). This CDR3 contains 14 residues. The V and J ends lost 3 bases and 7 bases respectively, with 12 bases between them. The CDR3 DNA, read in part, is TGTGCCAGCAGTTTTGAGACAGTGGTTGAAAAA. Its translation is CASSFETVVEK. The complete CDR3 sequence is CASSFETVVEKLFF.

This clone was seen many times. The read gets to within 3 residues of the CDR3 end, and the germline J gene fills in the rest. The V call is TRBV28, the J call TRBJ1-3; D is perhaps TRBD1 (5 bases). V lost 7 bases and J lost 2, with 15 bases in between. The CDR3 has 15 residues. The V gene's germline CDR1 is MDHEN and CDR2 SYDVKM. CDR3 sequence reads: CASTLRGLAGNTIYF. The sequenced CDR3 bases are TGTGCCAGCACCTTAAGGGGTTTGGCTGGAAACACC.

At least ten counts were recorded for this clone. The covered CDR3 bases are TGTGCCATCAGTGGAGCGGGACTAGCGGGAGTAGGGGGATACAATGAG. It yields the protein CAISGAGLAGVGGYNE. The entire CDR3 reads CAISGAGLAGVGGYNEQFF. This chain uses TRBV10-3 with TRBJ2-1; 14 bases are a match to TRBD2. The CDR3 extends 3 residues past the end of the read, so its final part is completed from the germline J gene. Germline V gives CDR1 ENHRY, CDR2 SYGVKD. The CDR3 sequence is 19 residues long. Trimming removed 4 bases from V and 4 bases from J; junction bases left unmatched: 12.